The entry that follows covers one TCR beta chain sequence. In TCRdb, the RT-PCR reads were re-called with MiXCR into one record per CDR3 protein. The table shows fewer than 800,000 distinct CDR3 sequences, with 11% to 15% occurring only once. Trimming cost V 0 bases and J 3 bases, with 9 bases left between them. This CDR3 is built from 15 residues. Germline-derived CDR1 and CDR2 are ENHRY and SYGVKD. The V gene is TRBV10-3, the J gene TRBJ1-5; D unresolved. The specimen sequenced was memory CD4+ T cells from blood. This clonotype originated in a female donor in good health, serving as a healthy control. The CDR3 DNA reads as TGTGCCATCAGTGAGTCTGTGGCCTCCAATCAGCCCCAGCATTTT. The encoded protein is CAISESVASNQPQHF.